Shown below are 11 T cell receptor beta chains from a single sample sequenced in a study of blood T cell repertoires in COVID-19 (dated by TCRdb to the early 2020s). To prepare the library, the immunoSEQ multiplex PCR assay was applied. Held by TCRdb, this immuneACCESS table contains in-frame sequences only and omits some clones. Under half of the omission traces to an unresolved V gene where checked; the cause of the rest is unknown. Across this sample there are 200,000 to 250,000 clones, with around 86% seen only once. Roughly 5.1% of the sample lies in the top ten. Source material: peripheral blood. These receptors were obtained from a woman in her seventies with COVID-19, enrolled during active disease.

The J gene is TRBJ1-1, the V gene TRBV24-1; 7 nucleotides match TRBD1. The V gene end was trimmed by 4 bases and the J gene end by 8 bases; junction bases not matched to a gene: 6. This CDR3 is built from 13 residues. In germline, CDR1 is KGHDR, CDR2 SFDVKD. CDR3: CATSDAGTAEAFF. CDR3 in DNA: TGTGCCACCAGTGACGCAGGGACAGCGGAAGCTTTCTTT.

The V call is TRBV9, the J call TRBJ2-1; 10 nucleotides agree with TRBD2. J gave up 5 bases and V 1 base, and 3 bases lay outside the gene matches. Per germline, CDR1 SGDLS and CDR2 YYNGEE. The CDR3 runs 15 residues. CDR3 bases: TGTGCCAGCAGCGTAAAGCTAGCGGGGGACAATGAGCAGTTCTTC. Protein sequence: CASSVKLAGDNEQFF.

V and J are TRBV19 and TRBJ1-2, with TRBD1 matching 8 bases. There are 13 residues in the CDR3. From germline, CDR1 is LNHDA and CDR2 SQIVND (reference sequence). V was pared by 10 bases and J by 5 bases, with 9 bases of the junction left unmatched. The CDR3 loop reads CATGDRGLYGYTF. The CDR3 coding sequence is TGTGCCACCGGAGACAGGGGACTTTATGGCTACACCTTC.

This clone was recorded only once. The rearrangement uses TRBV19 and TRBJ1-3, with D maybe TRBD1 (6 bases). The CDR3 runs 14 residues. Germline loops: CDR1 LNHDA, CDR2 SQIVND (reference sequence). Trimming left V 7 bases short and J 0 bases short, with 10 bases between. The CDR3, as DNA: TGTGCCAGTATTTGGACAGCCTCTGGAAACACCATATATTTT. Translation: CASIWTASGNTIYF.

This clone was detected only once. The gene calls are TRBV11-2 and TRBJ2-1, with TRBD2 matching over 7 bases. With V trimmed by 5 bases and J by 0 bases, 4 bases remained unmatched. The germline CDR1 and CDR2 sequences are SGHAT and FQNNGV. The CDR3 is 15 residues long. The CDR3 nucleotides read TGTGCCAGCAGCCAAACTAGCGACTCCTACAATGAGCAGTTCTTC. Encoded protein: CASSQTSDSYNEQFF.

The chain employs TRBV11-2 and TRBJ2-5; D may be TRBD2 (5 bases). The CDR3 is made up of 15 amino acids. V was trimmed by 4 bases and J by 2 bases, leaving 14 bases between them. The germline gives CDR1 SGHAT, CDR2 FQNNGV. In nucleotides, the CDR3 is TGTGCCAGCAGCTCACAGCCCGGGGTACAAGAGACCCAGTACTTC. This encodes CASSSQPGVQETQYF.

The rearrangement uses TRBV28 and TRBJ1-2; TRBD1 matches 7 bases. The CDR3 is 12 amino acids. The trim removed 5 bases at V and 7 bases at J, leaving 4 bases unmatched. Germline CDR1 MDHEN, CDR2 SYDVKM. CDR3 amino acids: CASSDRASGYTF. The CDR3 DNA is TGTGCCAGCAGTGACAGGGCGAGTGGCTACACCTTC.

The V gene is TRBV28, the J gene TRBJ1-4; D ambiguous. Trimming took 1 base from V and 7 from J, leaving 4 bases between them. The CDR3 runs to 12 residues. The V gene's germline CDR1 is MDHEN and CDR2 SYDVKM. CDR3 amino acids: CASSLFVEKLFF. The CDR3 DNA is TGTGCCAGCAGTTTATTCGTTGAAAAACTGTTTTTT.

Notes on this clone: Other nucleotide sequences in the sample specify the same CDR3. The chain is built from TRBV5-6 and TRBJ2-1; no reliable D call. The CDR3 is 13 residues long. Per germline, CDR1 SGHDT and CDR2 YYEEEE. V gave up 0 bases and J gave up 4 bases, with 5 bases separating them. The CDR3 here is CASSLGLYNEQFF. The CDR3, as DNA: TGTGCCAGCAGCTTGGGCCTATACAATGAGCAGTTCTTC.

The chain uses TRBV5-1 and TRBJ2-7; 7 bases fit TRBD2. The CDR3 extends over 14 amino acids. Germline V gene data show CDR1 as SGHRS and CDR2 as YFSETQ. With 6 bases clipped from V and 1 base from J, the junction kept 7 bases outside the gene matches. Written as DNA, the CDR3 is TGCGCCAGCACCCTCGGACTAGTTTCCTACGAGCAGTACTTC. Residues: CASTLGLVSYEQYF.

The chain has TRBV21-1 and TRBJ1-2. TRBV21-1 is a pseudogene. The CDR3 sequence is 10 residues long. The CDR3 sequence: CAKGVYGYTF. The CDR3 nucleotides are TGTGCCAAGGGAGTCTATGGCTACACCTTC.